This T cell receptor beta chain was recovered during a study of OX40 agonist ivuxolimab in advanced cancers. Looking at the study overall: The costimulatory receptor OX40 (CD134) was targeted by ivuxolimab, a fully human IgG2 agonistic monoclonal antibody. Intravenous ivuxolimab was administered to patients every 2 weeks at six dose levels: 0.01, 0.1, 0.3, 1.5, 3 and 10 mg/kg. Of the approximately 54 dose-escalation patients, hepatocellular carcinoma was present in roughly 19, melanoma in around 15, renal cell carcinoma in 9 and head and neck cancer in 9. The dose-escalation cohort was roughly 83% male with a mean age of roughly 60 years, ranging from 23 to 79. Patients were allowed to have had prior anti-PD-1, anti-PD-L1 or anti-CTLA-4 therapy, and approximately 39% of the dose-escalation patients had been treated with checkpoint inhibitors. Partial responses occurred in three dose-escalation patients, of whom one had hepatocellular carcinoma and two had cutaneous melanoma. Peripheral TCRbeta sequencing aimed to test whether ivuxolimab altered TCR sequence diversity and caused clonal T-cell expansion. The paper describes the monotherapy dose-escalation part (N of about 50 patients) of the phase I trial of ivuxolimab.

This clone has a single count. Its antigen has not been determined. Base-call qualities are not available, and no considerably larger clone is one nucleotide away. The CDR3 measures 13 amino acids from cysteine to phenylalanine. The only DNA kept is the CDR3, 39 bases in frame from the first base. From a lookup of the germline V gene, CDR1 and CDR2 are SNHLY and FYNNEI. V loses 7 bases at its end and J loses 6 bases; junction bases beyond the gene matches: 5. General study outcomes and caveats: Low levels of normalized T-cell clonal expansion were also seen in some patients who did not respond. Clonal expansion of both CD4+ and CD8+ blood T cells was observed from baseline to week 6 at doses 0.1 to 3.0 mg/kg. Which antigens the clonally expanded peripheral T cells were specific for was not determined. After ivuxolimab, expanded clones were on average more numerous among CD8+ T cells than among CD4+ T cells. In the 0.1-3.0 mg/kg groups, partial responders were among the patients with the lowest normalized peripheral clonal expansion, particularly in CD8+ T cells.

For sequencing of the TCRbeta CDR3 region, genomic DNA was extracted from the sorted cells. The immunoSEQ Assay was used for sequencing of TCRbeta CDR3 regions. The source is immuneACCESS, and TCRdb retained only in-frame sequences with V and J called. Part of the clones is not carried over; for the studies checked, unresolved V genes explain less than half of this, and the remainder is unexplained. This sample holds tens of thousands of clones; about 85% were observed only once. The ten largest clones represent about 1.3% of the sample. The trial excluded patients who had a history of autoimmune disease or were on systemic immunosuppression. Peripheral blood for TCR sequencing was collected from all dose cohorts at baseline, on cycle 4 day 1, and on cycle 7 day 1. The samples were drawn from a first-in-human, open-label, multicenter phase I dose-escalation trial of ivuxolimab. Adults with locally advanced or metastatic melanoma, renal cell carcinoma, hepatocellular carcinoma or head and neck squamous cell carcinoma were enrolled in the trial. Before TCR sequencing, CD4+ T cells and CD8+ T cells from peripheral blood were sorted into separate populations.

Specimen: CD4+ or CD8+ T cells sorted from blood, collected in a trial of the OX40 agonist ivuxolimab. The rearrangement joined TRBV2 to TRBJ2-1, with TRBD2 matching 8 junction bases. This clonotype was obtained from an adult with an advanced solid tumor such as melanoma, head and neck, liver or kidney cancer. The CDR3 in this case is CASNLAGSNEQFF. The nucleotides are TGTGCCAGCAACCTAGCGGGCTCCAATGAGCAGTTCTTC.